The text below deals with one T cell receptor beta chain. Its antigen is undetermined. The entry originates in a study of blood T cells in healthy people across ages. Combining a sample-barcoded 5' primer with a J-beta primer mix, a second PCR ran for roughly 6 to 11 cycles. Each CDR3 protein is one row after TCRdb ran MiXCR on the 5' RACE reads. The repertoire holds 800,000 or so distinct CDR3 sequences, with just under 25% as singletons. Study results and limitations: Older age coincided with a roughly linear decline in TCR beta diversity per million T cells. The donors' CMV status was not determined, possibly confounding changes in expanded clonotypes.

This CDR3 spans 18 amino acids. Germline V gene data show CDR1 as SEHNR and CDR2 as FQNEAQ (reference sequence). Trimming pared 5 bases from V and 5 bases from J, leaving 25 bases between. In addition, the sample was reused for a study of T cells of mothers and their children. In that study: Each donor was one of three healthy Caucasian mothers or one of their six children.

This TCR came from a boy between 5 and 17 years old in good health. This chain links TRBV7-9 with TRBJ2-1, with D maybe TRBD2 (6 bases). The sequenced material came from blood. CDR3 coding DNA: TGTGCCAGCAGCAATGGCCGCAGGATCGGGGGTATAGACAATGAGCAGTTCTTC. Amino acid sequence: CASSNGRRIGGIDNEQFF.